This T cell receptor beta chain originates from a study of OX40 agonist ivuxolimab in advanced cancers. A note on this clone: Its antigen is unknown.

Trimming left V 4 bases short and J 1 base short, with 7 bases between. This CDR3 region has 13 residues. Germline V CDR1 and CDR2: KGHSH, LQKENI. Study results and caveats: Near-lowest levels of clonal expansion characterized partial responders at 0.1-3.0 mg/kg. At 0.1 to 3.0 mg/kg, CD4+ and CD8+ blood T cells expanded clonally by week 6.

The repertoire was sequenced with immunoSEQ multiplex PCR; TCRdb's copy has only in-frame clones and lacks some. Of 60,000 to 70,000 clones listed, about 85% are singletons. The sequences come from CD4+ or CD8+ T cells sorted from blood, collected in a trial of the OX40 agonist ivuxolimab. The chain uses TRBV18 and TRBJ1-2; a possible D gene is TRBD1 (5 bases). The clonotype originates from an adult with an advanced solid tumor such as melanoma, head and neck, liver or kidney cancer. The CDR3 region has the DNA TGTGCCAGCTCACTCGACAGTAACTATGGCTACACCTTC. It encodes CASSLDSNYGYTF.